These T cell receptor beta chains were read from a single sample in a study of response to subunit inactivated influenza vaccine. TCRdb redid the calling of the RT-PCR reads with MiXCR, one entry per CDR3 protein. The sample records over 400,000 distinct CDR3 sequences, 9.5% to 12% being singletons. Sequencing used PBMCs from blood, obtained 45 days after vaccination. Receptors originate from a man aged 45-60 years who received an inactivated influenza vaccine. The CDR3 runs from the conserved cysteine through the conserved F or W. D genes are given only for firm matches. Only part of the rows carry a size: once, few, many, or a class if the clone is expanded.

CDR3nt	CDR3aa	d_gene	j_gene	v_gene	abundance
TGTGCCAGCAGCCCTACTACAGGGTTCGGCTACACCTTC	CASSPTTGFGYTF	.	TRBJ1-2	TRBV7-9	many
TGTGCCAGCAGCGAACCGGGACAGCTACTCTACGAGCAGTACTTC	CASSEPGQLLYEQYF	TRBD1	TRBJ2-7	TRBV7-2	many
TGTGCCAGCAGCTTAGGGGAATCGAGGTACGAGCAGTACTTC	CASSLGESRYEQYF	.	TRBJ2-7	TRBV7-4	.
TGTGCCAGCAGGGGGGTGGCAGATACGCAGTATTTT	CASRGVADTQYF	.	TRBJ2-3	TRBV11-2	.
TGCAGCGCTCGAGATTCCCAGCCCCAGCATTTT	CSARDSQPQHF	.	TRBJ1-5	TRBV29-1	.
TGCAGCGTTGAAGAGATTATTCCGGGGTTCCCGTACCAAGAGACCCAGTACTTC	CSVEEIIPGFPYQETQYF	.	TRBJ2-5	TRBV29-1	few
TGTGCCACCAGTCCGGGACGGCACTACAATGAGCAGTTCTTC	CATSPGRHYNEQFF	.	TRBJ2-1	TRBV24-1	many
TGCAGTGCTAGAGATGGGGGACTAGTTCACTTTGGCTACAATGAGCAGTTCTTC	CSARDGGLVHFGYNEQFF	TRBD2	TRBJ2-1	TRBV20-1	many
TGTGCCAGCAGTGACGTGCAGTATTTT	CASSDVQYF	.	TRBJ2-3	TRBV6-1	.
TGCAGTGCTAGTCTTGGAAACACCATATATTTT	CSASLGNTIYF	.	TRBJ1-3	TRBV20-1	few
TGTGCCCCGCATAGAACGGGGAGGGGAAATGGAAAACTGTTTTTT	CAPHRTGRGNGKLFF	.	TRBJ1-4	TRBV21-1	.
TGTGCCATCAGTGAGAGACTGGTCTACGAGCAGTACTTC	CAISERLVYEQYF	.	TRBJ2-7	TRBV10-3	many
TGTGCCAGCAGTTACTCGACTGCGGCCTACGAGCAGTACTTC	CASSYSTAAYEQYF	.	TRBJ2-7	TRBV6-5	.